This T cell receptor (beta chain) originates from a study of T cells in localized non-small cell lung cancer. In the case of this clone: Its antigen is currently unknown. Other DNA sequences in the same sample also yield this CDR3.

Libraries were prepared by immunoSEQ multiplex PCR; TCRdb keeps only in-frame clonotypes and omits some of them. There are roughly 13,000 clones in the sample; around 90% occur only once, and 2.5% to 3% lies in the top ten. Study observations and caveats: A median around 57 of the top 100 tumor clones appeared in adjacent lung. Uninvolved adjacent lung showed the highest T cell clonality, exceeding tumor. Higher blood T cell density tracked longer overall survival.

The germline V gene has CDR1 GTSNPN and CDR2 SVGIG (reference sequence). Unmatched junction bases numbered 25, after V lost 5 bases and J lost 5 bases. The CDR3 loop spans 19 amino acids. The chain joins TRBV30 to TRBJ1-1, with 8 bases that match TRBD1. The sequence derives from a man aged 40 to 69 with stage III lung adenocarcinoma. Material: peripheral blood mononuclear cells, obtained before any cancer treatment. For the CDR3, the DNA is TGTGCCTGGGAAATAGGGGGTCGTGGGCAGGGGGCAGGATGGACTGAAGCTTTCTTT. Translation gives CAWEIGGRGQGAGWTEAFF.